This T cell receptor beta chain originates from a study of siplizumab effects on memory and regulatory T cells. This CDR3 has 17 amino acids. In germline, CDR1 is MNHEY, CDR2 SMNVEV (reference sequence). The V gene lost 5 bases and the J gene lost 0 bases, with 17 bases spanning the gap. Sequencing was performed with immunoSEQ multiplex PCR; in TCRdb, only in-frame clones are kept and a portion is missing. The sample has 97,000 or so clones; 80% to 95% are singletons. V and J are TRBV27 and TRBJ2-4, with D possibly being TRBD2 (6 bases). This TCR was recovered from a human donor in good health. The sequenced sample consisted of CD4+ T cells sorted from blood. The CDR3 spells CASSGRGGDLAKNIQYF. In DNA, the CDR3 is TGTGCCAGCAGTGGTCGGGGCGGGGACCTAGCCAAAAACATTCAGTACTTC.